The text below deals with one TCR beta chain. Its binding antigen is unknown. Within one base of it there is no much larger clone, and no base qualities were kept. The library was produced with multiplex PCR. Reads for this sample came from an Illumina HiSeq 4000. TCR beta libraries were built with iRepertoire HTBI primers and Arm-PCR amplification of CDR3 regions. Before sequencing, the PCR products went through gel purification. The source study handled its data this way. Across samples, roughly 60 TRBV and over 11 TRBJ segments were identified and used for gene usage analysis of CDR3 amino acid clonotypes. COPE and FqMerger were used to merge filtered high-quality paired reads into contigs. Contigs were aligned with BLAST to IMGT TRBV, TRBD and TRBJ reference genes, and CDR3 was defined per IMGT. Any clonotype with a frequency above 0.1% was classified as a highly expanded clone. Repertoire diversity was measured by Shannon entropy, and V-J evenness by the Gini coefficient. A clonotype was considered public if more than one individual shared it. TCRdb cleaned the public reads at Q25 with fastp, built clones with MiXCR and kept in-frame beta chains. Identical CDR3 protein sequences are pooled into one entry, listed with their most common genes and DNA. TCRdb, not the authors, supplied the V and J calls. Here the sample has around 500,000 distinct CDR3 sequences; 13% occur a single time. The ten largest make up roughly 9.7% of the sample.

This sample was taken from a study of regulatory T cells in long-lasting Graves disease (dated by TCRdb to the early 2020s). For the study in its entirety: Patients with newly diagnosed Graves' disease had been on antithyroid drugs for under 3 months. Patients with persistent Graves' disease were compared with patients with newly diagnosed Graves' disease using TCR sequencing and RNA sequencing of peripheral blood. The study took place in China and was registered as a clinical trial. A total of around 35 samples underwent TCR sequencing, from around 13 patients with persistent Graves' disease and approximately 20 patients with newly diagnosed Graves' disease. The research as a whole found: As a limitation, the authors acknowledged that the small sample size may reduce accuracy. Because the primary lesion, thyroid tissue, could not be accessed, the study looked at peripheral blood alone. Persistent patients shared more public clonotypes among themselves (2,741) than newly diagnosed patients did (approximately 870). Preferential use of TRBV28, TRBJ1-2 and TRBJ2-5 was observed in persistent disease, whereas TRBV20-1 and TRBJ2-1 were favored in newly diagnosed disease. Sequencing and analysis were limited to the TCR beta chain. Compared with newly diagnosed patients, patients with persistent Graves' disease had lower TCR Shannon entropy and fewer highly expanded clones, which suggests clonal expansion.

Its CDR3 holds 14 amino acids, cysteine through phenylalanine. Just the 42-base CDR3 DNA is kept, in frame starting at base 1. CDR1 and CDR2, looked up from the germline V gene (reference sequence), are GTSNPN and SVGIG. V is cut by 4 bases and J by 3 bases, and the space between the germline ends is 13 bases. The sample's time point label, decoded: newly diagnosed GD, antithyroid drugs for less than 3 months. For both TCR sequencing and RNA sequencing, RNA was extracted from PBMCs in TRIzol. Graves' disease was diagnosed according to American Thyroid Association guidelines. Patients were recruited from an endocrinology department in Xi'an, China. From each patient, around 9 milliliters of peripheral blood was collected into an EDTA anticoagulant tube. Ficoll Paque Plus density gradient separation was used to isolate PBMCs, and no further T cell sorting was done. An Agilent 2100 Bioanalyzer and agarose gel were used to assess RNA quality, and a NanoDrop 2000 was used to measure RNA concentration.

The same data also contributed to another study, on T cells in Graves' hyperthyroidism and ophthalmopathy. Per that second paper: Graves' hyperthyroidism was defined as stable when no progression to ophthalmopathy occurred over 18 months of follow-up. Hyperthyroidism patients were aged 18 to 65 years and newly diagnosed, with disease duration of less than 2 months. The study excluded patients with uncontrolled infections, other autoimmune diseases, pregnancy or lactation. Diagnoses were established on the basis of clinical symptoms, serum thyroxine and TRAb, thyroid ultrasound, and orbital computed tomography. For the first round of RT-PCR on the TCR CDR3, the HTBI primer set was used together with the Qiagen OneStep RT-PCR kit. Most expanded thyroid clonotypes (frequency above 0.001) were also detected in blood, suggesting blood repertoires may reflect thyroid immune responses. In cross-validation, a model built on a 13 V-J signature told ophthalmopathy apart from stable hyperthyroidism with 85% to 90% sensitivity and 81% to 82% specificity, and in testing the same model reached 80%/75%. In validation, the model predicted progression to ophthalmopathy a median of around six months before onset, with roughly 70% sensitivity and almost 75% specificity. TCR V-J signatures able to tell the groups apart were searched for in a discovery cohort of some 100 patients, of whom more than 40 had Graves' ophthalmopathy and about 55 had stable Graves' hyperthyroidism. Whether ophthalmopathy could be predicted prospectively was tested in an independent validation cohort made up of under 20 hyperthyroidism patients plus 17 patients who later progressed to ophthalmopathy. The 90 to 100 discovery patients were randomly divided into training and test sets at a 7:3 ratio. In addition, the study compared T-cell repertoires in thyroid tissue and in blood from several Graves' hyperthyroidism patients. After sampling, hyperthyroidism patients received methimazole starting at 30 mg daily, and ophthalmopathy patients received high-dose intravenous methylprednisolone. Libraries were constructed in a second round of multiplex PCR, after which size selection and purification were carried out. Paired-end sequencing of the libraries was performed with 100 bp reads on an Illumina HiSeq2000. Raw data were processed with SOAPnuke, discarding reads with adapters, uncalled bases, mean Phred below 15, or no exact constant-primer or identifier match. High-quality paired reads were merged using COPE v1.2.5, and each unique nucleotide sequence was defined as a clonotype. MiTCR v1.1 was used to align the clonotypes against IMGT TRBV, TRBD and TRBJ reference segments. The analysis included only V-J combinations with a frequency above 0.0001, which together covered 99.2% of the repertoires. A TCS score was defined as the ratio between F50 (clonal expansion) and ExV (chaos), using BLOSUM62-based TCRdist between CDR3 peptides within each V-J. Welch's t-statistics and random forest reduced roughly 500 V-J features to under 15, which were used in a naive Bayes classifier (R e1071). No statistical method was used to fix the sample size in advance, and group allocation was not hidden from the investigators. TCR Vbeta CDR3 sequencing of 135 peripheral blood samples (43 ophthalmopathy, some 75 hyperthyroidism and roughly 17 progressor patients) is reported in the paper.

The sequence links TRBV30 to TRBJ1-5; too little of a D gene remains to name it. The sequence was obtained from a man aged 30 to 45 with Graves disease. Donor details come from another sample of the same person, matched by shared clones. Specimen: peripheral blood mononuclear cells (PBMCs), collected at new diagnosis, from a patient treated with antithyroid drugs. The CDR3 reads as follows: CAWTPRILNQPQHF. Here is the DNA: TGTGCCTGGACCCCTCGTATCCTCAATCAGCCCCAGCATTTT.